The 28 T cell receptor beta chains below were found in one sample sequenced in a study of blood T cells in healthy people across ages. Through a sample-barcoded 5' primer and a J-beta primer mix, a second PCR was run for roughly 6 to 11 cycles. TCRdb reprocessed the 5' RACE reads with MiXCR, giving one entry per CDR3 protein. The profile shows about 580,000 distinct CDR3 sequences, 47% of them singletons. What was sequenced was blood. Every receptor here comes from a man aged 80 or over in good health.

This clonotype has just a few counts. The V and J genes are TRBV28 and TRBJ2-7; possibly TRBD2 for D (6 bases). Trimming stripped 6 bases from V and 2 bases from J, with 20 bases between. The CDR3 runs to 16 residues. The germline V gene encodes CDR1 MDHEN and CDR2 SYDVKM. CDR3: CASSPMVPGEAYEQYF. CDR3 in DNA: TGTGCCAGCAGCCCGATGGTACCGGGGGAAGCCTACGAGCAGTACTTC.

The CDR3: CSASDSGKSYEQYF. DNA for the CDR3: TGCAGTGCTAGTGATAGCGGGAAATCCTACGAGCAGTACTTC. This chain uses TRBV20-1 with TRBJ2-7; TRBD2 matches at 8 bases. CDR3 length: 14 amino acids. V was clipped by 3 bases and J by 1 base; unmatched bases: 5. The V gene's germline CDR1 is DFQATT and CDR2 SNEGSKA (reference sequence).

The V and J genes are TRBV20-1 and TRBJ2-5, with 9 bases fitting TRBD1. Germline V gene lookup returns CDR1 DFQATT and CDR2 SNEGSKA (reference sequence). The CDR3 is 12 amino acids. With 6 bases clipped from V and 4 bases from J, the junction kept 3 bases outside the gene matches. CDR3 DNA: TGCAGTGCCCGGACAGGGGTAGAGACCCAGTACTTC. It encodes CSARTGVETQYF.

The count of this clonotype is one. This chain links TRBV7-3 with TRBJ1-6; tentatively, D is TRBD1 (5 bases). Trimming pared 1 base from V and 6 bases from J, leaving 16 bases between. The CDR3 covers 17 residues. CDR1 is SGHTA, CDR2 FQGTGA, per germline. The CDR3 sequence: CASSLNPPGKGNSPLHF. The CDR3 DNA sequence: TGTGCCAGCAGCTTAAATCCCCCAGGGAAGGGTAATTCACCCCTCCACTTT.

The sample holds many counts of this clonotype. This chain joins TRBV6-5 and TRBJ2-1; 12 bases agree with TRBD2. Germline CDR1 reads MNHEY; CDR2 reads SVGAGI. The CDR3 has 16 residues. The trim removed 6 bases at V and 6 bases at J, leaving 9 bases unmatched. CDR3 bases: TGTGCCAGCAGCCGAACCCTAGCGGGAGGGTCCAATGAGCAGTTCTTC. Translated: CASSRTLAGGSNEQFF.

This clonotype has a count of ten or more. V is TRBV7-9 and J is TRBJ2-5, with 7 bases that match TRBD1. In germline, CDR1 is SEHNR, CDR2 FQNEAQ (reference sequence). The CDR3 has 15 residues. J was trimmed by 3 bases and V by 5 bases; bases with no gene match: 9. CDR3 residues: CASSPNRGLKETQYF. The CDR3 coding sequence is TGTGCCAGCAGCCCAAACAGGGGTCTGAAAGAGACCCAGTACTTC.

The rearrangement joins TRBV4-2 to TRBJ2-7; TRBD1 matches at 11 bases. Germline values: CDR1 LGHNA, CDR2 YNFKEQ. The CDR3 sequence is 16 residues long. The trim removed 4 bases at V and 4 bases at J, leaving 9 bases unmatched. The CDR3 nucleotides read TGTGCCAGCAGCCCTACAGTTGGGACAGGGGGATACGAGCAGTACTTC. Its protein product is CASSPTVGTGGYEQYF.

The V and J genes are TRBV20-1 and TRBJ2-5; D remains unclear. Trimming stripped 1 base from V and 1 base from J, with 7 bases between. CDR3 length equals 13 residues. Germline V CDR1 and CDR2: DFQATT, SNEGSKA (reference sequence). For the CDR3, the DNA is TGCAGTGCTAGAGCGCGGTCCCAAGAGACCCAGTACTTC. This translates into CSARARSQETQYF.

This chain joins TRBV27 and TRBJ2-7; D possibly uses TRBD1 or TRBD2 (5 bases each). From germline, CDR1 is MNHEY and CDR2 SMNVEV (reference sequence). The CDR3 spans 14 residues. V lost 5 bases and J 6 bases, leaving 17 bases between the germline ends. In DNA form, the CDR3 reads TGTGCCAGCAGTACCTCGTTGGGGGTCTCCGAGCAGTACTTC. It yields the protein CASSTSLGVSEQYF.

The CDR3 region has the DNA TGTGCCAGCAGCCCTCGACAGGATAACTATGGCTACACCTTC. It yields the protein CASSPRQDNYGYTF. This sequence joins TRBV9 and TRBJ1-2; TRBD1 might be the D (6 bases). V lost 4 bases, J lost 1 base, and 11 bases lay in between. Germline CDR1 SGDLS, CDR2 YYNGEE. This CDR3 has 14 residues.

Regarding this clonotype: The junction and the germline gene differ at one end; a read error may be behind it. CDR3 bases: TGTACCACCAGTGACACGGGACAGGCCTGGGAGCAGTTCTTC. Translation: CTTSDTGQAWEQFF. The genes are TRBV24-1 and TRBJ2-1; 8 positions agree with TRBD1. Germline V gene sequence: CDR1 KGHDR, CDR2 SFDVKD. This CDR3 spans 14 amino acids.

The J gene is TRBJ2-3, the V gene TRBV20-1, with 8 bases that match TRBD2. This CDR3 comprises 16 residues. V trimming: 7 bases; J trimming: 4 bases; junction bases outside the gene matches: 16. CDR1 and CDR2 (germline): DFQATT, SNEGSKA (reference sequence). The CDR3 reads CSGHAPGLARSDTQYF. In nucleotides, the CDR3 is TGCAGTGGCCACGCCCCTGGACTAGCAAGGTCAGATACGCAGTATTTT.

This clonotype has more than one count but fewer than ten. The rearrangement joins TRBV7-9 to TRBJ2-3; the match to TRBD2 covers 8 bases. CDR3 length: 14 residues. V shed 1 base, J shed 8 bases, and the junction held 5 bases outside the gene matches. Germline V CDR1 and CDR2: SEHNR, FQNEAQ (reference sequence). The CDR3 loop is CASSLVPGLATQYF. CDR3 DNA: TGTGCCAGCAGCTTAGTCCCTGGACTAGCTACGCAGTATTTT.

The V and J genes are TRBV7-2 and TRBJ2-3; no clear D gene. This CDR3 is 13 amino acids long. V gave up 2 bases and J gave up 4 bases, with 7 bases separating them. The germline V gene encodes CDR1 SGHTA and CDR2 FQGNSA. The CDR3 sequence: CASSLTVSDTQYF. The CDR3 DNA reads TGTGCCAGCAGCTTAACTGTTTCAGATACGCAGTATTTT.

In its sample, this clonotype was seen a few times. This chain links TRBV5-1 with TRBJ2-2; the D gene could be TRBD1 or TRBD2 (5 bases each). Germline loops: CDR1 SGHRS, CDR2 YFSETQ. Trimming took 4 bases from V and 0 from J, leaving 13 bases between them. This CDR3 is 16 amino acids long. The CDR3 region has the DNA TGCGCCAGCAGCATAACCGGGACGGCGAACACCGGGGAGCTGTTTTTT. Translated: CASSITGTANTGELFF.

This chain uses TRBV7-2 with TRBJ2-7; TRBD2 is a possible D gene (5 bases). V lost 4 bases to trimming and J lost 3 bases, with 10 bases between them. Germline CDR1 SGHTA, CDR2 FQGNSA. The CDR3 length is 13 residues. Here the CDR3 reads CASSYVSDYEQYF. In nucleotides, the CDR3 is TGTGCCAGCAGCTACGTTAGCGACTACGAGCAGTACTTC.

This clonotype was found a few times. This chain uses TRBV7-2 with TRBJ2-7; D might be TRBD1 (6 bases). Germline assignment: CDR1 SGHTA and CDR2 FQGNSA. The CDR3 has 15 residues. V lost 2 bases to trimming and J lost 0 bases, with 11 bases between them. CDR3 DNA: TGTGCCAGCAGCTTACAAGGGGGTTCCTCCTACGAGCAGTACTTC. Translation: CASSLQGGSSYEQYF.

The sample holds one count of this clonotype. This sequence joins TRBV7-9 and TRBJ2-1; D may be TRBD1 (6 bases). Germline CDR1 and CDR2: SEHNR and FQNEAQ (reference sequence). V shed 2 bases and J shed 4 bases, with 21 bases lying between them. This CDR3 is built from 18 residues. The CDR3 DNA follows: TGTGCCAGCAGCTTATTGGGCCCTGGGACAAGTTCGTACAATGAGCAGTTCTTC. Translation: CASSLLGPGTSSYNEQFF.

Note on this clonotype: One base away lies a much larger clone, so this may be a sequencing read error. This chain joins TRBV6-5 and TRBJ2-5, with D possibly called TRBD1 or TRBD2 (7 bases each). From germline, CDR1 is MNHEY and CDR2 SVGAGI. Trimming removed 4 bases from V and 11 bases from J, with 23 bases in between. The CDR3 is 15 amino acids. This CDR3 reads CASSSTGAGRDEQYF. The CDR3 DNA is TGTGCCAGCAGTTCAACAGGGGCAGGGAGGGATGAGCAGTACTTC.

This clonotype was detected ten times or more. The J gene is TRBJ2-2, the V gene TRBV6-5; 9 bases are shared with TRBD2. The CDR3 runs to 14 residues. Unmatched junction bases numbered 4, after V lost 5 bases and J lost 6 bases. The germline gives CDR1 MNHEY, CDR2 SVGAGI. The CDR3 region has the DNA TGTGCCAGCAGTCCGGCGGGAGGGCCCGGGGAGCTGTTTTTT. Translated, it gives CASSPAGGPGELFF.

This clonotype was picked up a small number of times. This may be a read error, as it is one base from a much larger clone. The chain recombines TRBV6-5 with TRBJ2-1, with 8 bases aligning to TRBD1. The J call may not be correct, given that the DNA end is closer to TRBJ2-7. Germline CDR1 and CDR2: MNHEY and SVGAGI. The CDR3 has 15 residues. CDR3 sequence: CASSRWDRKDNEQYF. The CDR3 nucleotides read TGTGCCAGCAGTCGATGGGACAGGAAAGACAATGAGCAGTACTTC.

Worth noting for this clonotype: The junction departs from germline at one end; a sequencing error may be responsible. The chain links TRBV6-5 to TRBJ1-1; D is uncertain. From germline, CDR1 is MNHEY and CDR2 SVGAGI. The CDR3 runs 13 residues. The CDR3 DNA sequence: TGTGCCGGCAGCCCCGGTCTAAACACTGAAGCTTTCTTT. It yields the protein CAGSPGLNTEAFF.

This chain uses TRBV20-1 with TRBJ2-3, with TRBD2 matching 11 bases. Per the germline V gene, CDR1 is DFQATT and CDR2 is SNEGSKA (reference sequence). The CDR3 is 15 residues long. Trimming cost V 6 bases and J 2 bases; bases outside gene matches: 7. For the CDR3, the DNA is TGCAGTGCAAGACTAGCGGGGAGGGCCACAGATACGCAGTATTTT. It translates to CSARLAGRATDTQYF.

The V and J genes are TRBV7-2 and TRBJ2-7; D is possibly TRBD2 (5 bases). Germline loops: CDR1 SGHTA, CDR2 FQGNSA. Trimming took off 1 base at V and 12 bases at J, with 22 bases between the two ends. CDR3 length equals 15 residues. Written as DNA, the CDR3 is TGTGCCAGCAGCTTAGAGGTTGCGGGCCTATCTCTAAGGTACTTC. Translation gives CASSLEVAGLSLRYF.

This clonotype has only a few counts. The chain uses TRBV20-1 and TRBJ2-1, with 12 bases identical to TRBD2. CDR1 DFQATT and CDR2 SNEGSKA come from the germline V gene (reference sequence). V was clipped by 3 bases and J by 8 bases; unmatched bases: 5. The length of the CDR3 is 14 residues. The DNA for the CDR3 is TGCAGTGCTAGTGTCGCTAGCGGGAGGGATGAGCAGTTCTTC. This sequence encodes CSASVASGRDEQFF.

In this sample, this clonotype turned up a few times. V is TRBV6-1 and J is TRBJ2-3; 7 nucleotides agree with TRBD2. Germline V gene data show CDR1 as MNHNS and CDR2 as SASEGT. This CDR3 has 15 residues. Germline trimming cut 6 bases from V and 2 bases from J; bases unmatched to any gene: 8. CDR3 protein: CASRESSGSTDTQYF. The DNA for the CDR3 is TGTGCCAGCAGAGAGTCTAGCGGCTCCACAGATACGCAGTATTTT.

In this sample, this clonotype turned up a few times. The chain is built from TRBV5-1 and TRBJ1-4; D call uncertain. The germline V gene has CDR1 SGHRS and CDR2 YFSETQ. The CDR3 loop spans 14 amino acids. V was clipped by 4 bases and J by 8 bases, with 15 bases between them. DNA of the CDR3: TGCGCCAGCAGCATCGAGGGTATGGGGGAAAAACTGTTTTTT. It translates to CASSIEGMGEKLFF.

The gene calls are TRBV12-3 or TRBV12-4 and TRBJ2-7; D is unclear. V gave up 3 bases and J gave up 0 bases, with 9 bases separating them. The CDR3 length is 14 residues. The CDR3 DNA sequence: TGTGCCAGCAGTTTCGAAGCGTACTCCTACGAGCAGTACTTC. Its protein is CASSFEAYSYEQYF.